Below, 13 T cell receptor beta chains from the same sample are listed, as sequenced in a study of shared clonotypes between healthy human individuals. Only in-frame clones appear in the TCRdb table, and some are missing; sequencing was by immunoSEQ multiplex PCR. The table lists hundreds of thousands of clones, 55% to 85% of them singletons. The source material was memory CD4+ T cells sorted from blood. As to subset: CD45RA-negative fraction. These receptors were taken from a woman in her twenties or thirties in good health.

This rearrangement joins TRBV19 to TRBJ2-1; D may be TRBD2 (6 bases). With 7 bases removed from V and 4 bases from J, the gap between germline ends came to 17 bases. Looked up from germline, CDR1 is LNHDA and CDR2 is SQIVND (reference sequence). The CDR3 extends over 15 amino acids. The CDR3 DNA reads as TGTGCCAGTAAGGAATCGGGACTCTCTTACAATGAGCAGTTCTTC. Its protein is CASKESGLSYNEQFF.

This rearrangement joins TRBV19 to TRBJ2-1; D remains unclear. Germline V gene data show CDR1 as LNHDA and CDR2 as SQIVND (reference sequence). V was shortened by 5 bases and J by 5 bases, with 7 bases between the two germline ends. The CDR3 has 12 residues. CDR3 amino acids: CASSWWNNEQFF. Written as DNA, the CDR3 is TGTGCCAGTAGTTGGTGGAACAATGAGCAGTTCTTC.

In this sample, this clone turned up a few times. The rearrangement links TRBV5-1 to TRBJ2-7, with 9 nucleotides matching TRBD2. Germline assignment: CDR1 SGHRS and CDR2 YFSETQ. There are 14 residues in the CDR3. V dropped 4 bases and J dropped 8; count of bases not matched to a gene: 10. CDR3 protein: CASSTRLAASKQYF. The CDR3, as DNA: TGCGCCAGCAGCACCCGACTAGCGGCCTCAAAGCAGTACTTC.

This chain links TRBV15 with TRBJ2-1, with 10 bases identical to TRBD2. After removal of 3 bases from V and 6 bases from J, the junction contained 8 bases not matched to a gene. Germline assignment: CDR1 LNHNV and CDR2 YYDKDF (reference sequence). The CDR3 has 16 residues. CDR3 in DNA: TGTGCCACCAGCAGGGGAGCGGGAGGGCCGGGCAATGAGCAGTTCTTC. This codes for CATSRGAGGPGNEQFF.

The gene calls are TRBV19 and TRBJ2-5; 14 bases align to TRBD2. TRBJ2-7 explains the end of the DNA better; the J call may be wrong. Germline V gene lookup returns CDR1 LNHDA and CDR2 SQIVND (reference sequence). This CDR3 is 18 amino acids long. CDR3 sequence (DNA): TGTGCCAGTAGTACCGGGACTAGCGGGAGACCACAGTTGTACGAGCAGTACTTC. Its protein is CASSTGTSGRPQLYEQYF.

The chain couples TRBV10-2 to TRBJ2-5, with D possibly being TRBD1 or TRBD2 (5 bases each). This CDR3 spans 13 amino acids. The V end was cut by 11 bases, the J end by 1 base, with 14 bases between. Germline V gives CDR1 WSHSY, CDR2 SAAADI. The CDR3 is CAGGRGSQETQYF. CDR3 DNA: TGCGCCGGGGGTCGCGGTTCCCAAGAGACCCAGTACTTC.

Only a few counts were recorded for this clone. The CDR3 loop is CASSQGIAGVKSYEQYF. The DNA of the CDR3 is TGCGCCAGCAGCCAAGGGATAGCGGGAGTTAAGTCCTACGAGCAGTACTTC. This sequence joins TRBV4-1 and TRBJ2-7, with 9 bases matching TRBD2. The CDR3 extends over 17 amino acids. J gave up 1 base and V 1 base, and 8 bases lay outside the gene matches. Germline loops: CDR1 MGHRA, CDR2 YSYEKL.

The genes are TRBV7-9 and TRBJ2-5; TRBD2 matches 9 bases. The J call is in doubt because the DNA end fits TRBJ2-7 better. The CDR3 runs 15 residues. The germline gives CDR1 SEHNR, CDR2 FQNEAQ (reference sequence). The CDR3 nucleotides are TGTGCCAGCAGCCCCACCCGTAGCGGGAGTCACGAGCAGTACTTC. Its protein product is CASSPTRSGSHEQYF.

The table lists this clone with a few counts. This sample includes further DNA sequences coding for the same CDR3. V usage is TRBV7-2 and J usage is TRBJ1-5; no definite D call. This CDR3 is built from 15 residues. Trimming left V 1 base short and J 0 bases short, with 7 bases between. Germline CDR1 and CDR2: SGHTA and FQGNSA. Here the CDR3 DNA reads TGTGCCAGCAGCTTAGTGGAGGGTAGCAATCAGCCCCAGCATTTT. It is translated as CASSLVEGSNQPQHF.

This clone was recorded only once. The gene calls are TRBV5-4 and TRBJ2-4; no firm D call. Germline V gives CDR1 SGHNT, CDR2 YYREEE (reference sequence). The CDR3 extends over 13 amino acids. V lost 4 bases, J lost 7 bases, and 12 bases lay in between. CDR3 in DNA: TGTGCCAGCAGCACCAACTGGGCCAACATTCAGTACTTC. Translation gives CASSTNWANIQYF.

The chain is built from TRBV5-4 and TRBJ2-7; D might be TRBD2 (6 bases). Germline lookup yields CDR1 SGHNT and CDR2 YYREEE (reference sequence). The V and J ends lost 5 bases and 5 bases respectively, with 14 bases between them. This CDR3 comprises 13 residues. The CDR3 region has the DNA TGTGCCAGCAGGGAAACGGGAGCTAACGAGCAGTACTTC. Translated: CASRETGANEQYF.

This clone was seen only a few times. This chain joins TRBV2 and TRBJ1-3; 8 bases are a match to TRBD1. V lost 0 bases and J lost 4; bases outside the gene matches: 8. The CDR3 totals 17 residues. Germline V gene sequence: CDR1 SNHLY, CDR2 FYNNEI. DNA for the CDR3: TGTGCCAGCAGTGAAGCGAAGGGACAGGCCTGGGGAAACACCATATATTTT. The encoded protein is CASSEAKGQAWGNTIYF.

The rearrangement joins TRBV27 to TRBJ2-7; 7 nucleotides align to TRBD2. The J segment lost 2 bases and the V segment lost 5 bases, leaving 6 bases of the junction unmatched. The CDR3 is made up of 14 amino acids. Germline V gives CDR1 MNHEY, CDR2 SMNVEV (reference sequence). Here the CDR3 reads CASSLQAGPYEQYF. The DNA of the CDR3 is TGTGCCAGCAGTCTCCAAGCGGGACCCTACGAGCAGTACTTC.